The 16 T cell receptor beta chains reported below all come from one sample, sequenced in a study of T-cell reconstitution after alpha-beta-depleted transplantation in children. Unique molecular identifiers tagged the TCRbeta library. MiXCR, run by TCRdb on the PCR reads, gives a single entry per CDR3 protein. Of about 72,000 distinct CDR3 sequences detected, just under 7.5% appear once; the ten largest clones hold around 2.5%. Specimen: PBMCs from the stem cell graft donor, collected from the stem cell graft. These receptors all stem from a human donor who donated a stem cell graft to a child with acute lymphoblastic leukemia.

In this sample, this clonotype turned up many times. The chain combines TRBV20-1 with TRBJ1-2, with no clear D. This CDR3 is 15 amino acids long. The V gene's germline CDR1 is DFQATT and CDR2 SNEGSKA (reference sequence). V was pared by 1 base and J by 0 bases, with 12 bases between. For the CDR3, the DNA is TGCAGTGCTAGAGGAGGAGGGCTGGCTAACTATGGCTACACCTTC. Protein: CSARGGGLANYGYTF.

This clonotype was counted ten times or more. The rearrangement joins TRBV20-1 to TRBJ2-6; no firm D call. Germline-derived CDR1 and CDR2 are DFQATT and SNEGSKA (reference sequence). This CDR3 spans 18 amino acids. With 1 base removed from V and 2 bases from J, the gap between germline ends came to 18 bases. CDR3 residues: CSARGHSLSRTGANVLTF. In DNA, the CDR3 is TGCAGTGCTAGAGGTCATTCCTTAAGTCGGACTGGGGCCAACGTCCTGACTTTC.

This clonotype occurred many times. CDR3 coding DNA: TGCAGTGCTAACCGACGTTTTGGGGGAGATGAGCAGTTCTTC. Protein: CSANRRFGGDEQFF. The chain uses TRBV20-1 and TRBJ2-1; either TRBD1 or TRBD2 may fit D (5 bases each). There are 14 residues in the CDR3. Trimming pared 4 bases from V and 8 bases from J, leaving 18 bases between. The germline gives CDR1 DFQATT, CDR2 SNEGSKA (reference sequence).

This clonotype was picked up many times. CDR3 nucleotides: TGCGCCAGCAGCGATGGGGGACTAGCGGGAAATGAGCAGTTCTTC. This codes for CASSDGGLAGNEQFF. This rearrangement joins TRBV5-1 to TRBJ2-1; 13 bases map to TRBD2. The germline V gene encodes CDR1 SGHRS and CDR2 YFSETQ. V shed 4 bases and J 7 bases; nucleotides not matched to a gene: 5. The CDR3 runs 15 residues.

This clonotype was picked up many times. V usage is TRBV7-9 and J usage is TRBJ1-5; D is ambiguous. The V end lost 1 base, the J end lost 3 bases, and 10 bases lay between the germline ends. This CDR3 is 15 amino acids long. CDR1 SEHNR and CDR2 FQNEAQ come from the germline V gene (reference sequence). CDR3 region: CASSLGPGFNQPQHF. The CDR3 DNA follows: TGTGCCAGCAGCTTAGGCCCCGGGTTCAATCAGCCCCAGCATTTT.

V and J are TRBV11-2 and TRBJ2-7; D might be TRBD2 (6 bases). There are 16 residues in the CDR3. Germline CDR1 is SGHAT and CDR2 is FQNNGV. Trimming shortened V by 4 bases and J by 2 bases, and 18 bases separated the two germline ends. The CDR3 region has the DNA TGTGCCAGCAGCTCCGTGAGGGGAGGAGACCCCTACGAGCAGTACTTC. Translating it yields CASSSVRGGDPYEQYF.

This clonotype was seen a handful of times. The J gene is TRBJ2-7, the V gene TRBV19, with D perhaps TRBD2 (6 bases). CDR3 length: 13 residues. V was shortened by 1 base and J by 7 bases, with 11 bases between the two germline ends. Germline V gene data show CDR1 as LNHDA and CDR2 as SQIVND (reference sequence). CDR3 coding DNA: TGTGCCAGTAGTATAGGGGTCAGCGGGGAGCAGTACTTC. It encodes CASSIGVSGEQYF.

Ten or more counts support this clonotype. The chain links TRBV12-3 or TRBV12-4 to TRBJ1-6; a possible D gene is TRBD1 (6 bases). The CDR3 is 15 amino acids. Trimming stripped 5 bases from V and 8 bases from J, with 16 bases between. The CDR3 region has the DNA TGTGCCAGCAGTCGCAGTACAGGGAACTATTCACCCCTCCACTTT. Translated: CASSRSTGNYSPLHF.

This clonotype was seen only a few times. The rearrangement joins TRBV29-1 to TRBJ2-2, with unresolved D. The CDR3 loop spans 13 amino acids. Germline CDR1 reads SQVTM; CDR2 reads ANQGSEA. Trimming left V 6 bases short and J 5 bases short, with 13 bases between. DNA for the CDR3: TGCAGCGTAACAGCCACCGGGACCGGGGAGCTGTTTTTT. It specifies CSVTATGTGELFF.

The table lists this clonotype with many counts. CDR3 in amino acids: CASSPLESYYGYTF. CDR3 nucleotide sequence: TGTGCCAGCAGCCCCCTCGAAAGCTATTATGGCTACACCTTC. V is TRBV7-9 and J is TRBJ1-2, with unresolved D. Trimming pared 5 bases from V and 5 bases from J, leaving 15 bases between. The germline V gene has CDR1 SEHNR and CDR2 FQNEAQ (reference sequence). CDR3 length: 14 amino acids.

This clonotype has at least ten counts. This chain connects TRBV5-1 to TRBJ2-7; 9 bases match TRBD1. Looked up from germline, CDR1 is SGHRS and CDR2 is YFSETQ. This CDR3 spans 14 amino acids. The V gene end was trimmed by 4 bases and the J gene end by 2 bases; junction bases not matched to a gene: 4. In nucleotides, the CDR3 is TGCGCCAGCAGCACGGACAGGGGACCCTACGAGCAGTACTTC. Encoded protein: CASSTDRGPYEQYF.

This clonotype was detected only a few times. This rearrangement joins TRBV7-9 to TRBJ2-7; TRBD1 matches 11 bases. CDR1 and CDR2 (germline): SEHNR, FQNEAQ (reference sequence). The length of the CDR3 is 14 residues. The V gene end was trimmed by 4 bases and the J gene end by 7 bases; junction bases not matched to a gene: 6. CDR3: CASSYGQGAQEQYF. The CDR3 DNA reads TGTGCCAGCAGCTACGGACAGGGGGCCCAAGAGCAGTACTTC.

The rearrangement uses TRBV7-9 and TRBJ2-1, with D perhaps matching TRBD1 or TRBD2 (5 bases each). The V gene's germline CDR1 is SEHNR and CDR2 FQNEAQ (reference sequence). V lost 2 bases to trimming and J lost 6 bases, with 17 bases between them. This CDR3 has 16 amino acids. The CDR3 here is CASSLRSGPDSNEQFF. The DNA of the CDR3 is TGTGCCAGCAGCTTACGTTCGGGGCCTGATAGCAATGAGCAGTTCTTC.

This clonotype showed up just a few times. The rearrangement joins TRBV5-1 to TRBJ2-7; D possibly corresponds to TRBD2 (7 bases). V was shortened by 4 bases and J by 3 bases, with 17 bases between the two germline ends. There are 15 residues in the CDR3. Germline CDR1 reads SGHRS; CDR2 reads YFSETQ. The CDR3 DNA follows: TGCGCCAGCAGCCTGGGGGGGACACCCCTCTACGAGCAGTACTTC. It specifies CASSLGGTPLYEQYF.

This clonotype was seen many times. This rearrangement joins TRBV20-1 to TRBJ2-1; D is undetermined. The CDR3 length is 11 residues. Looked up from germline, CDR1 is DFQATT and CDR2 is SNEGSKA (reference sequence). The V and J ends lost 4 bases and 8 bases respectively, with 9 bases between them. CDR3 DNA sequence: TGCAGTGCTAAAGGGTCGGATGAGCAGTTCTTC. Protein sequence: CSAKGSDEQFF.

This clonotype came up many times. The genes are TRBV27 and TRBJ2-1; the D is unclear. CDR1 and CDR2 (germline): MNHEY, SMNVEV (reference sequence). V was shortened by 5 bases and J by 4 bases, with 9 bases between the two germline ends. This CDR3 spans 13 amino acids. The CDR3, as DNA: TGTGCCAGCAGTAGTGACGGTTACAATGAGCAGTTCTTC. Translation gives CASSSDGYNEQFF.